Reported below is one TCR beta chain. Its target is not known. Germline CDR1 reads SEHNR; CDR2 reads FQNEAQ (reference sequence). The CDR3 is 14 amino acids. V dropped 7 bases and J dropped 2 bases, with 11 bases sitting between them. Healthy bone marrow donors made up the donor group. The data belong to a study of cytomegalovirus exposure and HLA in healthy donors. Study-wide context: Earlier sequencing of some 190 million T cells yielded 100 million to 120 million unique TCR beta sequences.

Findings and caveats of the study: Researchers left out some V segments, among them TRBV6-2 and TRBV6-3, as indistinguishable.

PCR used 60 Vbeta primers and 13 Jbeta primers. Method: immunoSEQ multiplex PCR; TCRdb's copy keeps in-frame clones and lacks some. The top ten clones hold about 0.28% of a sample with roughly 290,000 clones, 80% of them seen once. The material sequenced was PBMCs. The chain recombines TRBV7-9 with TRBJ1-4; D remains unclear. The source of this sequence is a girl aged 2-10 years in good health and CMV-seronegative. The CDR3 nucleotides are TGTGCCAGCACCCGGGATGGGACTAATGAAAAACTGTTTTTT. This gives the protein CASTRDGTNEKLFF.